Sequencing of this T cell receptor beta chain was carried out in a study of cytomegalovirus exposure and HLA in healthy donors. On the study more broadly: A previous analysis identified 100 million or so unique TCR beta sequences derived from 180 million or so T cells. Genotyping of 430 or so donors showed that 80% to 90% belonged to the Caucasian-associated ancestry cluster.

Per the germline V gene, CDR1 is MNHNY and CDR2 is SVGAGI (reference sequence). The CDR3 totals 16 residues. Trimming removed 2 bases from V and 5 bases from J, with 15 bases in between. 13 Jbeta primers and 60 Vbeta primers were used for the PCR. This table comes from immunoSEQ multiplex PCR, and its TCRdb copy is limited to in-frame clones, with some not included. This sample has a few hundred thousand clones, with 85% to 95% found just once. The receptor was derived from a girl aged 2-10 years in good health and CMV-seronegative. The J gene is TRBJ1-4, the V gene TRBV6-6; D is possibly TRBD1 (6 bases). The sequenced material came from PBMCs. The DNA of the CDR3 is TGTGCCAGCAGTTACGGGGAGGGACAACCAAATGAAAAACTGTTTTTT. Translating it yields CASSYGEGQPNEKLFF.